This TCR beta chain was documented in a study of long-term antiretroviral therapy in people with HIV. At the survey level, the v3.0 immunoSEQ assay was run. The repertoire was sequenced with immunoSEQ multiplex PCR; TCRdb's copy has only in-frame clones and lacks some. Altogether about 28,000 clones are present, nearly 95% being singletons, with the ten largest covering 8%. The specimen comprised unsorted PBMCs, sampled 6 to 6.5 years after starting antiretroviral therapy. This TCR came from a man aged 25 to 45 with HIV.

The CDR3 region is CASSERRSGANVLTF. Here the CDR3 DNA reads TGTGCCAGCAGTGAAAGGCGCTCTGGGGCCAACGTCCTGACTTTC. The V and J genes are TRBV2 and TRBJ2-6, with no clear D. Deletions cut 2 bases from V and 0 bases from J, with 5 bases between. The CDR3 runs to 15 residues. Per the germline V gene, CDR1 is SNHLY and CDR2 is FYNNEI.